A selection of T cell receptor beta chains follows, all from one sample in a study of CD8 T cells in ankylosing spondylitis. Each CDR3 protein is one row after TCRdb ran MiXCR on the 5' RACE reads. The sample has about 240,000 distinct CDR3 sequences; about 10% are singletons. What was sequenced was blood, either unsorted or a sorted T cell fraction (not recorded which). The receptors were gathered from a male donor with ankylosing spondylitis or in good health (not recorded which). The CDR3 runs from the conserved cysteine through the conserved F or W. Each record gives: V gene, clone size, J gene, D gene, CDR3 protein, CDR3 DNA. D genes are given only for firm matches. The size entry is marked missing in some rows and otherwise reads once, few, many or a size class.

TRBV5-1	many	TRBJ2-2	TRBD1	CASSLGQGTGELFF	TGCGCCAGCAGCTTGGGACAGGGCACCGGGGAGCTGTTTTTT
TRBV18	few	TRBJ1-2	NA	CASSPSTGAYGYTF	TGTGCCAGCTCACCAAGCACGGGGGCCTATGGCTACACCTTC
TRBV5-6	many	TRBJ2-1	NA	CASSLWGRRVNEQFF	TGTGCCAGCAGCTTGTGGGGGAGAAGGGTCAATGAGCAGTTCTTC
TRBV6-5	many	TRBJ2-1	TRBD2	CASSYRTSGSSYNEQFF	TGTGCCAGCAGTTACCGGACTAGCGGAAGCTCCTACAATGAGCAGTTCTTC
TRBV3-1	few	TRBJ2-2	TRBD2	CASSHNWAGVSTGELFF	TGTGCCAGCAGCCACAATTGGGCGGGGGTGAGCACCGGGGAGCTGTTTTTT
TRBV12-3/TRBV12-4	few	TRBJ2-1	NA	CASRDLNGAGEQFF	TGTGCCAGCAGAGACCTTAATGGGGCGGGTGAGCAGTTCTTC
TRBV20-1	many	TRBJ2-7	NA	CSARDRLLGTYEQYF	TGCAGTGCTAGAGACCGGTTGTTGGGTACCTACGAGCAGTACTTC
TRBV20-1	many	TRBJ2-3	NA	CSAMERQYF	TGCAGTGCTATGGAGAGGCAGTATTTT
TRBV28	NA	TRBJ1-5	TRBD1	CASRRGQGGNQSQHF	TGTGCCAGCAGACGCGGACAGGGAGGGAATCAGTCCCAGCATTTT
TRBV12-3/TRBV12-4	NA	TRBJ2-3	TRBD1	CASSSGQTGVTDTQYF	TGTGCCAGCAGTTCTGGGCAGACAGGGGTCACAGATACGCAGTATTTT
TRBV6-1	many	TRBJ1-3	NA	CASSDYQGDGNTIYF	TGTGCCAGCAGTGATTACCAGGGCGATGGAAACACCATATATTTT
TRBV6-1	few	TRBJ2-3	TRBD2	CASTRPVAGGSGGDTQYF	TGTGCCAGCACACGGCCCGTAGCGGGGGGATCGGGAGGGGATACGCAGTATTTT
TRBV5-1	many	TRBJ2-1	TRBD2	CASSPGTRGANEQFF	TGCGCCAGCAGCCCGGGGACTAGGGGCGCCAATGAGCAGTTCTTC
TRBV5-6	many	TRBJ2-7	TRBD1	CASSPNTGGETYEQYF	TGTGCCAGCAGCCCTAATACAGGGGGCGAAACGTACGAGCAGTACTTC
TRBV9	many	TRBJ2-2	NA	CASSGGAQTNTGELFF	TGTGCCAGCAGCGGGGGCGCACAGACAAACACCGGGGAGCTGTTTTTT
TRBV20-1	many	TRBJ2-7	NA	CSASQAGPVPYEQYF	TGCAGTGCTAGTCAGGCCGGGCCCGTCCCCTACGAGCAGTACTTC
TRBV11-1	once	TRBJ2-6	TRBD2	CASRQTGTSGRAGANVLTF	TGTGCCAGCAGACAAACCGGGACTAGCGGGAGAGCTGGGGCCAACGTCCTGACTTTC
TRBV29-1	NA	TRBJ2-2	NA	CSVARAGSTGELFF	TGCAGCGTGGCACGGGCAGGGAGCACCGGGGAGCTGTTTTTT
TRBV20-1	few	TRBJ2-7	NA	CSATLGGHLGYEQYF	TGCAGTGCAACCCTGGGGGGCCACCTGGGATACGAGCAGTACTTC
TRBV5-5	many	TRBJ1-1	NA	CASSGHTNTEAFF	TGTGCCAGCAGTGGACATACCAACACTGAAGCTTTCTTT
TRBV20-1	many	TRBJ2-3	TRBD1	CSARSGTGGGDTQYF	TGCAGTGCTAGATCAGGGACAGGAGGGGGTGATACGCAGTATTTT
TRBV6-1	many	TRBJ2-3	NA	CASIDFGDTQYF	TGTGCCAGCATCGACTTTGGGGATACGCAGTATTTT
TRBV6-5	many	TRBJ1-1	NA	CASSYTLGNTEAFF	TGTGCCAGCAGTTACACTTTGGGGAACACTGAAGCTTTCTTT
TRBV12-3/TRBV12-4	many	TRBJ2-1	TRBD2	CASSLVREGHEQFF	TGTGCCAGCAGTTTGGTGAGGGAGGGCCATGAGCAGTTCTTC
TRBV4-1	many	TRBJ1-6	NA	CASSRENSPLHF	TGCGCCAGCAGTAGGGAAAATTCACCCCTCCACTTT
TRBV20-1	many	TRBJ2-1	NA	CSARDPRIDEQFF	TGCAGTGCTAGAGATCCTCGGATCGATGAGCAGTTCTTC
TRBV20-1	many	TRBJ2-3	NA	CSGTDSTDTQYF	TGCAGTGGAACAGATAGCACAGATACGCAGTATTTT
TRBV13	many	TRBJ2-1	NA	CASSNQLLSSYNEQFF	TGTGCCAGCAGCAACCAGTTGTTAAGCTCCTACAATGAGCAGTTCTTC
TRBV11-2	few	TRBJ2-4	TRBD2	CASSLDGGGLAGRKNIQYF	TGTGCCAGCAGCTTAGATGGGGGGGGACTAGCGGGCCGAAAAAACATTCAGTACTTC
TRBV6-1	many	TRBJ1-5	NA	CASGRQGNQPQHF	TGTGCCAGCGGCCGACAGGGCAATCAGCCCCAGCATTTT
TRBV20-1	many	TRBJ2-1	TRBD2	CSARDPGLAGVNEQFF	TGCAGTGCTAGAGACCCCGGACTAGCGGGAGTAAATGAGCAGTTCTTC
TRBV4-1	NA	TRBJ2-3	NA	CASSQEADPTTDTQYF	TGCGCCAGCAGCCAAGAAGCGGACCCAACCACAGATACGCAGTATTTT
TRBV10-3	many	TRBJ2-5	TRBD1	CAISDRTGEETQYF	TGTGCCATCAGTGACAGGACAGGGGAAGAGACCCAGTACTTC
TRBV20-1	many	TRBJ2-5	NA	CSARIVIGQETQYF	TGCAGTGCCCGGATAGTTATAGGGCAAGAGACCCAGTACTTC
TRBV12-3/TRBV12-4	many	TRBJ2-2	NA	CASSSYRGELFF	TGTGCCAGCAGTTCCTATCGCGGGGAGCTGTTTTTT
TRBV9	many	TRBJ2-3	NA	CASSSGGDTDTQYF	TGTGCCAGCAGTAGCGGAGGGGACACAGATACGCAGTATTTT
TRBV12-3/TRBV12-4	NA	TRBJ2-3	NA	CASNPEIDRDTQYF	TGTGCCAGCAACCCGGAAATCGATCGAGATACGCAGTATTTT
TRBV6-6	few	TRBJ2-5	NA	CASMSTAQETQYF	TGTGCCAGCATGTCGACAGCCCAAGAGACCCAGTACTTC
TRBV20-1	many	TRBJ2-7	NA	CSAIMLDGDYEQYF	TGCAGTGCTATCATGTTGGACGGTGACTACGAGCAGTACTTC
TRBV5-5	NA	TRBJ2-3	TRBD2	CASSLLASGLDTQYF	TGTGCCAGCAGCTTGTTAGCTAGCGGGCTGGATACGCAGTATTTT
TRBV6-1	many	TRBJ1-3	NA	CASRPLGSSGNTIYF	TGTGCCAGCAGACCCCTAGGGTCCTCTGGAAACACCATATATTTT
TRBV7-9	few	TRBJ2-4	NA	CASSLGHKNIQYF	TGTGCCAGCAGCTTGGGACACAAAAACATTCAGTACTTC